This T cell receptor (beta chain) appears in the sequencing data of a study of blood T cell repertoires in COVID-19. Looking at the study overall: Acute-phase and convalescent COVID-19 samples originated in the United States, Italy and Spain.

This clone showed up just once. The junction does not match germline at one end; this may be a read error. This CDR3 is built from 12 residues. Germline loops: CDR1 WNHNN, CDR2 SYGVQD (reference sequence). Original processing methods: Reference gene primers were amplified, and this amplification served to estimate nucleated cell counts. Assay used: immunoSEQ multiplex PCR; TCRdb lists only in-frame clones, some missing. V and J calls and clone size are as listed in that table; D and trimming were resolved from the DNA. The data contain 200,000 to 250,000 clones, roughly 80% of them seen just once; the ten biggest clones take up over 6.5%.

This receptor was obtained from a woman aged 80 or over with COVID-19, enrolled during active disease. The sequenced sample was peripheral blood. V usage is TRBV10-1 and J usage is TRBJ1-1; D gene ambiguous. The CDR3 DNA sequence: TGCGCCACCAGTAAAGAAGAGGTCGGAGCTTTCTTT. This sequence encodes CATSKEEVGAFF.